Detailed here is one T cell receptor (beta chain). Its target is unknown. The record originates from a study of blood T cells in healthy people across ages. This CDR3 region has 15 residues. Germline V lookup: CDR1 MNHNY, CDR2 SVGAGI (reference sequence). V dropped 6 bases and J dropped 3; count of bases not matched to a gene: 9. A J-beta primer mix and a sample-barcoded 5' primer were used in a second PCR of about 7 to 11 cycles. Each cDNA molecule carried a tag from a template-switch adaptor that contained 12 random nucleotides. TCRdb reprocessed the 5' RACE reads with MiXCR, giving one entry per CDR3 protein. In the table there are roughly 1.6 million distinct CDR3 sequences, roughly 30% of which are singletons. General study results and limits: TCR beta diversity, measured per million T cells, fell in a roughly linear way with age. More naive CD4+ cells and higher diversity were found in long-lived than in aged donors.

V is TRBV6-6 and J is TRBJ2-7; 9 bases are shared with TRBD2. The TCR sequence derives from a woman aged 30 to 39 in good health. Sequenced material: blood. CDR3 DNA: TGTGCCAGCAGCCCCCAGAGCGGGAGGAACTACGAGCAGTACTTC. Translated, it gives CASSPQSGRNYEQYF.